A selection of T cell receptor beta chains follows, all from one sample in a study of patients and donors after allogeneic stem cell transplantation. In TCRdb, the RT-PCR reads were re-called with MiXCR into one record per CDR3 protein. The table records approximately 430,000 distinct CDR3 sequences, 16% of them present only once. Material for sequencing was blood, either unsorted or a sorted T cell fraction (not recorded which). Every receptor here comes from a human donor who was either an allogeneic HSCT recipient or a stem cell or donor lymphocyte infusion donor (not recorded which). It is not recorded whose cells these are; they may come from a transplant donor. Both conserved end residues are part of each CDR3. D genes are given only for firm matches. Size is omitted from some rows. Given values are once, few, many or a class for expanded clones.

NA few TRBJ2-6 TRBV11-2 CASSSLGGGGSGANVLTF TGTGCCAGCAGCTCTCTCGGGGGAGGTGGCTCTGGGGCCAACGTCCTGACTTTC
NA few TRBJ1-2 TRBV5-1 CASSLAERAQGYTF TGCGCCAGCAGCTTGGCCGAGCGGGCGCAAGGCTACACCTTC
TRBD1 few TRBJ1-2 TRBV24-1 CATSDATGVNYGYTF TGTGCCACCAGTGATGCGACAGGGGTAAACTATGGCTACACCTTC
NA few TRBJ2-3 TRBV11-1 CASSLQGSDTQYF TGTGCCAGCAGCTTACAGGGGTCAGATACGCAGTATTTT
NA many TRBJ2-5 TRBV12-3/TRBV12-4 CASSPQVHQETQYF TGTGCCAGCAGCCCACAGGTCCACCAAGAGACCCAGTACTTC
TRBD1 NA TRBJ2-2 TRBV4-3 CASSPTGSWTGELFF TGCGCCAGCAGCCCGACAGGGTCGTGGACCGGGGAGCTGTTTTTT
TRBD2 few TRBJ2-2 TRBV4-2 CASSQAGTSGRASTGELFF TGTGCCAGCAGCCAAGCTGGGACTAGCGGGAGGGCGAGCACCGGGGAGCTGTTTTTT
NA NA TRBJ1-5 TRBV7-6 CASSLNIDQPQHF TGTGCCAGCAGCTTAAACATCGATCAGCCCCAGCATTTT
TRBD1 few TRBJ2-7 TRBV20-1 CSARDGSRDRVYEQYF TGCAGTGCTAGAGATGGTTCGAGGGACAGGGTCTACGAGCAGTACTTC
NA NA TRBJ2-2 TRBV5-6 CASSLSYRATGELFF TGTGCCAGCAGCTTGTCATACAGGGCGACCGGGGAGCTGTTTTTT
TRBD2 few TRBJ2-2 TRBV7-6 CASSLGVLAGGVNTGELFF TGTGCCAGCAGCTTAGGAGTGTTGGCGGGGGGGGTGAACACCGGGGAGCTGTTTTTT
NA NA TRBJ1-3 TRBV5-5 CASSLILGQPGNTIYF TGTGCCAGCAGCTTGATTTTGGGTCAGCCTGGAAACACCATATATTTT
NA NA TRBJ2-7 TRBV29-1 CSVGGGLLSYEQYF TGCAGCGTTGGAGGGGGGCTACTATCCTACGAGCAGTACTTC
TRBD1 NA TRBJ2-1 TRBV20-1 CSAYQGQGHEQFF TGCAGTGCTTATCAGGGACAGGGGCATGAGCAGTTCTTC
NA NA TRBJ2-3 TRBV5-1 CASMGGRVADTQYF TGCGCCAGCATGGGGGGGCGCGTCGCAGATACGCAGTATTTT
NA many TRBJ2-1 TRBV12-3/TRBV12-4 CASGGQGEQFF TGTGCCAGCGGGGGGCAGGGTGAGCAGTTCTTC
NA NA TRBJ2-7 TRBV12-3/TRBV12-4 CASSLRGHSYEQYF TGTGCCAGCAGTTTGAGGGGACACTCCTACGAGCAGTACTTC
NA few TRBJ2-1 TRBV5-1 CASSFVQGGASNEQFF TGCGCCAGCAGCTTCGTACAGGGGGGGGCTTCCAATGAGCAGTTCTTC
NA few TRBJ2-7 TRBV6-2/TRBV6-3 CASSRGPWEQYF TGTGCCAGCAGTAGGGGTCCGTGGGAGCAGTACTTC
TRBD2 many TRBJ2-5 TRBV12-3/TRBV12-4 CASSHLGLAVETQYF TGTGCCAGCAGCCATCTCGGACTAGCGGTAGAGACCCAGTACTTC
TRBD1 NA TRBJ2-1 TRBV7-2 CASSLSRGSSDEQFF TGTGCCAGCAGCTTGAGCAGGGGGAGTAGCGATGAGCAGTTCTTC
TRBD2 NA TRBJ2-1 TRBV28 CASSHSGRAGNEQFF TGTGCCAGCAGTCACAGCGGGAGGGCGGGCAATGAGCAGTTCTTC
NA NA TRBJ2-1 TRBV24-1 CATSDPGHRPNEQFF TGTGCCACCAGTGATCCGGGACATCGGCCCAATGAGCAGTTCTTC
NA few TRBJ2-7 TRBV14 CASSPRLESYEQYF TGTGCCAGCAGCCCCAGATTAGAATCCTACGAGCAGTACTTC
TRBD1 few TRBJ1-2 TRBV19 CASQQGANGYTF TGTGCCAGCCAGCAGGGGGCGAATGGCTACACCTTC
NA many TRBJ2-7 TRBV12-3/TRBV12-4 CASSPGPVIYEQYF TGTGCCAGCAGCCCCGGTCCGGTGATTTACGAGCAGTACTTC
TRBD2 many TRBJ2-1 TRBV5-1 CASSFSGGAGNEQFF TGCGCCAGCAGCTTTAGCGGGGGGGCCGGCAATGAGCAGTTCTTC
TRBD1 few TRBJ2-7 TRBV4-3 CASSQVTGDYEQYF TGCGCCAGCAGCCAAGTAACAGGGGACTACGAGCAGTACTTC